The clone carrying this T cell receptor beta chain was seen a handful of times. Antigen: not known. This record comes from a study of cytomegalovirus exposure and HLA in healthy donors. Germline V gene data show CDR1 as SGHAT and CDR2 as FQNNGV. This CDR3 region has 13 residues. J gave up 9 bases and V 0 bases, and 4 bases lay outside the gene matches. The PCR was carried out with 60 Vbeta primers and 13 Jbeta primers. TCRdb keeps only in-frame clones here, not all; method: immunoSEQ multiplex PCR. The profile shows tens of thousands of clones, roughly 67% of them singletons. Study findings and constraints: Through in vitro validation, three CMV-associated chains were shown to be specific for CMV antigens. Reports indicated that the classifier achieved high specificity and sensitivity in diagnosing cytomegalovirus status. A highly shared variant cluster was judged a likely technical artifact. As a later analysis showed, several of the most significant clusters appeared to be linked to common viral pathogens.

The TCR originated in a man between 35 and 55 years old in good health and CMV-seropositive. The gene calls are TRBV11-2 and TRBJ2-7; 8 bases align to TRBD2. Material for sequencing was PBMCs. In DNA, the CDR3 is TGTGCCAGCAGCTTAGAAGTAGCGGGATTGCAGTACTTC. It is translated as CASSLEVAGLQYF.